The 5 T cell receptor beta chains presented below share a single source sample, sequenced in a study of beta chain features in type 1 diabetes. Broader study findings: People with Type 1 diabetes carried modestly yet significantly shorter TCRB CDR3s in all four CD4+ subsets.

Expressed TCRB transcripts were sequenced after all isolated RNA was converted to cDNA. Sequenced by immunoSEQ multiplex PCR; TCRdb stores in-frame clones only, minus some. This table has nearly 350,000 clones, around 9.7% appearing once. For these TCRs, the target antigens are not known. The sample taken for sequencing was central memory CD4+ T cells from blood. Source of these receptors: a man aged 25-40 years with type 1 diabetes.

In DNA, the CDR3 is TGCAGCGTTGCTAGGACAGAGAATCAGCCCCAGCATTTT. Its translation: CSVARTENQPQHF. The V call is TRBV29-1, the J call TRBJ1-5; D is possibly TRBD1 (6 bases). CDR1 is SQVTM and CDR2 is ANQGSEA in the germline V gene. V gave up 4 bases and J gave up 4 bases, with 11 bases separating them. The CDR3 runs 13 residues.

There are a few counts of this clone. The rearrangement joins TRBV18 to TRBJ2-7; tentative D call: TRBD2 (5 bases). With 4 bases removed from V and 0 bases from J, the gap between germline ends came to 16 bases. Germline CDR1 is KGHSH and CDR2 is LQKENI. This CDR3 is 16 amino acids long. For the CDR3, the DNA is TGTGCCAGCTCACTACTCAAATTAGGGAGCTCCTACGAGCAGTACTTC. Translating it yields CASSLLKLGSSYEQYF. The whole variable domain, remainder taken from reference TRBV18 and TRBJ2-7, is NAGVMQNPRHLVRRRGQEARLRCSPMKGHSHVYWYRQLPEEGLKFMVYLQKENIIDESGMPKERFSAEFPKEGPSILRIQQVVRGDSAAYFCASSLLKLGSSYEQYFGPGTRLTVT.

This clone was picked up many times. J is TRBJ2-5 and V is TRBV5-1, with 10 nucleotides matching TRBD1. J was trimmed by 2 bases and V by 4 bases; bases with no gene match: 2. This CDR3 is 14 amino acids long. Germline loops: CDR1 SGHRS, CDR2 YFSETQ. CDR3 nucleotides: TGCGCCAGCAGCCAGGACAGGGGGCAAGAGACCCAGTACTTC. Its protein product is CASSQDRGQETQYF.

This clone has a handful of counts. The chain recombines TRBV5-4 with TRBJ1-2; no reliable D call. V dropped 2 bases and J dropped 4 bases, with 9 bases sitting between them. The CDR3 spans 13 residues. Germline CDR1 is SGHNT and CDR2 is YYREEE (reference sequence). The CDR3 DNA is TGTGCCAGCAGCTTAGCGGGCGTCTATGGCTACACCTTC. Amino acid sequence: CASSLAGVYGYTF. Together with reference TRBV5-4 and TRBJ1-2, the CDR3 gives the full variable domain: ETGVTQSPTHLIKTRGQQVTLRCSSQSGHNTVSWYQQALGQGPQFIFQYYREEENGRGNFPPRFSGLQFPNYSSELNVNALELDDSALYLCASSLAGVYGYTFGSGTRLTVV.

This clone has just a few counts. The chain couples TRBV5-1 to TRBJ2-3, with TRBD2 as a possible D gene (5 bases). Germline V CDR1 and CDR2: SGHRS, YFSETQ. Trimming removed 0 bases at V and 5 bases at J, with 13 bases between. The length of the CDR3 is 15 residues. DNA of the CDR3: TGCGCCAGCAGCTTGGGACTCTTCGGAGGAGATACGCAGTATTTT. It encodes CASSLGLFGGDTQYF.